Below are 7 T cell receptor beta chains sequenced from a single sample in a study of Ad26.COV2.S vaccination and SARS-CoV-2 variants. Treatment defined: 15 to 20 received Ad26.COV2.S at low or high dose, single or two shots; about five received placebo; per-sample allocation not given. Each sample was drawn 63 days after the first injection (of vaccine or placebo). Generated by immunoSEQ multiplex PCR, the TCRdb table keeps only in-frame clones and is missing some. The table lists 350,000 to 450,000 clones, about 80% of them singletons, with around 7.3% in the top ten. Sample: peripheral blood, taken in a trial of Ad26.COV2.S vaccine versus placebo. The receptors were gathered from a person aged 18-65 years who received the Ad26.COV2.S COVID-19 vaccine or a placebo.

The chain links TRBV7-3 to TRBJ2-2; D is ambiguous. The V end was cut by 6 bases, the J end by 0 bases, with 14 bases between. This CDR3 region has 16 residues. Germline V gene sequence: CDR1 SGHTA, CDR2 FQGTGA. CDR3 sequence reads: CASSKSGRTNTGELFF. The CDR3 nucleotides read TGTGCCAGCAGTAAATCCGGACGGACGAACACCGGGGAGCTGTTTTTT.

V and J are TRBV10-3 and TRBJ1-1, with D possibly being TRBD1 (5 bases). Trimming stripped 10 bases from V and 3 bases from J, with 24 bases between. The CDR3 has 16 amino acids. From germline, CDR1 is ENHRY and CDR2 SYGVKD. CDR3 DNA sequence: TGTGCCACCCTCTCCGGGACCCTCGGAGGCCACACTGAAGCTTTCTTT. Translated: CATLSGTLGGHTEAFF.

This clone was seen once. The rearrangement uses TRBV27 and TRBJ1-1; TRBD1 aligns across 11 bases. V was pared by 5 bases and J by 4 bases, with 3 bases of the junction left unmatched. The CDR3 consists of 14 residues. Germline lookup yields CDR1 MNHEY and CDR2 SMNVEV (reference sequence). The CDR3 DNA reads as TGTGCCAGCAGTGGGACAGGGGGTGCCACTGAAGCTTTCTTT. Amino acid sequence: CASSGTGGATEAFF.

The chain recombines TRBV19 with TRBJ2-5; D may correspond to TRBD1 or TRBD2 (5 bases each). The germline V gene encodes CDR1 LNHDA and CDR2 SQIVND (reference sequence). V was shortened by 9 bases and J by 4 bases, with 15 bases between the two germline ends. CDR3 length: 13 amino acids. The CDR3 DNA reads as TGTGCCAGCCGGGATGGGGGACCAGAGACCCAGTACTTC. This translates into CASRDGGPETQYF.

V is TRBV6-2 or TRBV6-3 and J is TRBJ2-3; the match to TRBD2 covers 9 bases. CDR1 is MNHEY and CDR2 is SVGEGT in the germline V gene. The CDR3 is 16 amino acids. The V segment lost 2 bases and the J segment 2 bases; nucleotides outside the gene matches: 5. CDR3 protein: CASSYGLAGTTDTQYF. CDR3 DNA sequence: TGTGCCAGCAGTTACGGGCTAGCGGGGACCACAGATACGCAGTATTTT.

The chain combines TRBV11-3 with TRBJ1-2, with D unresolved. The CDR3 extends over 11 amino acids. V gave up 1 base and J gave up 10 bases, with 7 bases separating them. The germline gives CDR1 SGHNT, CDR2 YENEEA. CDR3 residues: CASSLGLDYTF. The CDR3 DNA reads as TGTGCCAGCAGCTTAGGTTTGGACTACACCTTC.

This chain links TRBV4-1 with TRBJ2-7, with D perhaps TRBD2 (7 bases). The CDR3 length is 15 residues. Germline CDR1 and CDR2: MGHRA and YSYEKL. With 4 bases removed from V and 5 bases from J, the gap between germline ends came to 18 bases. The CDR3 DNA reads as TGCGCCAGCAGCCTAAGGGAGGGGGGTCGGCACGAGCAGTACTTC. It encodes CASSLREGGRHEQYF.